This is a list of T cell receptor beta chains from one sample in a study of shared clonotypes between healthy human individuals. TCRdb's copy holds only in-frame clones and misses some; the assay was immunoSEQ multiplex PCR. The sample lists a few million clones, more than 90% occurring once. Input material: naive CD4+ T cells sorted from blood. The source is a man between 18 and 29 years old in good health. Each CDR3 is given with its conserved first and last residue. The D gene is left open where the match is weak. Rows give clone size only sometimes, using once, few, many, or a class for an expanded clone.

CDR3 length	D gene	J gene	clone size	V gene	CDR3 protein	CDR3 DNA
15	NA	TRBJ2-7	NA	TRBV6-6	CASSYGGRVYNEQYF	TGTGCCAGCAGTTACGGTGGTAGGGTCTACAACGAGCAGTACTTC
13	NA	TRBJ1-6	NA	TRBV9	CASSGTYNSPLHF	TGTGCCAGCAGCGGCACATATAATTCACCCCTCCACTTT
16	TRBD2	TRBJ2-5	NA	TRBV5-1	CASSRKLAGGIETQYF	TGCGCCAGCAGCCGGAAACTAGCGGGGGGGATAGAGACCCAGTACTTC
18	NA	TRBJ2-7	NA	TRBV4-2	CASSQESGAQGLAYEQYF	TGTGCCAGCAGCCAAGAGTCGGGGGCACAGGGCCTGGCCTACGAGCAGTACTTC
13	NA	TRBJ1-2	once	TRBV19	CASPPGHNYGYTF	TGTGCCTCCCCTCCCGGACATAACTATGGCTACACCTTC
16	TRBD1	TRBJ2-7	NA	TRBV7-2	CASSFASGQAAYEQYF	TGTGCCAGCAGTTTCGCCTCGGGACAGGCAGCCTACGAGCAGTACTTC
15	TRBD2	TRBJ2-7	NA	TRBV7-2	CASSPTSGESYEQYF	TGTGCCAGCAGCCCCACTAGCGGGGAGTCCTACGAGCAGTACTTC
13	NA	TRBJ1-1	NA	TRBV7-7	CASSKQENTEAFF	TGTGCTAGCAGTAAACAGGAGAACACTGAAGCTTTCTTT
12	NA	TRBJ1-1	NA	TRBV30	CAWRIGNTEAFF	TGTGCCTGGAGAATTGGGAACACTGAAGCTTTCTTT
14	NA	TRBJ2-7	NA	TRBV7-2	CASSFSGTTYEQYF	TGTGCCAGCAGCTTCTCCGGGACAACCTACGAGCAGTACTTC
16	NA	TRBJ1-1	NA	TRBV6-5	CASSYDLSHMNTEAFF	TGTGCCAGCAGTTACGATCTCAGCCACATGAACACTGAAGCTTTCTTT
14	TRBD2	TRBJ2-7	NA	TRBV5-1	CASSNAGGSYEQYF	TGCGCCAGCAGCAACGCGGGGGGCTCCTACGAGCAGTACTTC
15	TRBD2	TRBJ2-1	NA	TRBV9	CASSVMEAGGNEQFF	TGTGCCAGCAGCGTAATGGAGGCGGGGGGCAATGAGCAGTTCTTC
15	TRBD1	TRBJ2-6	NA	TRBV7-2	CASSFTGAGANVLTF	TGTGCCAGCAGCTTTACAGGGGCTGGGGCCAACGTCCTGACTTTC
15	NA	TRBJ2-3	NA	TRBV5-1	CASSLASIITDTQYF	TGCGCCAGCAGCTTGGCATCCATAATAACAGATACGCAGTATTTT
14	NA	TRBJ1-2	NA	TRBV19	CASSISAGPGGYTF	TGTGCCAGTAGTATTTCGGCCGGACCCGGGGGCTACACCTTC
14	NA	TRBJ2-1	once	TRBV7-2	CASSSPPLGNEQFF	TGTGCCAGCAGCTCCCCGCCCTTGGGGAATGAGCAGTTCTTC
15	NA	TRBJ1-2	NA	TRBV5-4	CASSPTTWRDYGYTF	TGTGCCAGCAGCCCGACAACCTGGAGGGACTATGGCTACACCTTC
11	NA	TRBJ2-7	NA	TRBV20-1	CSVYRVHEQYF	TGCAGTGTCTACAGGGTCCACGAGCAGTACTTC
16	TRBD1	TRBJ2-7	NA	TRBV7-8	CASSLGRQGAAAEQYF	TGTGCCAGCAGCTTAGGTCGACAGGGGGCAGCTGCCGAGCAGTACTTC
15	TRBD1	TRBJ2-7	NA	TRBV6-5	CASSPSRGTTYEQYF	TGTGCCAGCAGTCCCAGCAGGGGGACCACCTACGAGCAGTACTTC
16	NA	TRBJ1-1	NA	TRBV5-1	CASSLGGGQTVTEAFF	TGCGCCAGCAGCTTGGGGGGCGGCCAAACGGTCACTGAAGCTTTCTTT
15	NA	TRBJ2-7	few	TRBV5-5	CASSLVGLGTYEQYF	TGTGCCAGCAGCTTGGTGGGCCTCGGAACCTACGAGCAGTACTTC
16	TRBD1	TRBJ2-2	NA	TRBV19	CASSIGWTGGTGELFF	TGTGCCAGTAGTATAGGTTGGACAGGGGGGACCGGGGAGCTGTTTTTT
15	TRBD1	TRBJ1-4	NA	TRBV5-6	CASTLLSRGHEKLFF	TGTGCCAGCACCTTACTCTCCAGGGGGCATGAAAAACTGTTTTTT
17	TRBD2	TRBJ2-1	NA	TRBV11-2	CASSFRISGSTYNEQFF	TGTGCCAGCAGCTTCCGAATTAGCGGGAGCACCTACAATGAGCAGTTCTTC
16	TRBD2	TRBJ2-7	NA	TRBV7-8	CASSPTGRGGSYEQYF	TGTGCCAGCAGCCCCACTGGGCGGGGGGGATCCTACGAGCAGTACTTC
17	NA	TRBJ1-2	NA	TRBV6-1	CASSEAWGVGLGDGYTF	TGTGCCAGCAGTGAAGCGTGGGGGGTAGGGCTAGGCGATGGCTACACCTTC
12	TRBD1	TRBJ1-2	NA	TRBV6-5	CASSNRGRGYTF	TGTGCCAGCAGTAACAGGGGCAGGGGCTACACCTTC
16	NA	TRBJ1-5	NA	TRBV11-2	CASSLGAGRGNQPQHF	TGTGCCAGCAGCTTAGGGGCAGGTAGGGGCAATCAGCCCCAGCATTTT
16	NA	TRBJ2-2	NA	TRBV6-6	CASVLRQTERTGELFF	TGTGCCAGCGTTTTAAGGCAGACCGAGAGGACCGGGGAGCTGTTTTTT
14	NA	TRBJ1-6	once	TRBV11-2	CASSLVGRLSPLHF	TGTGCCAGCAGCTTAGTTGGCCGTTTATCACCCCTCCACTTT
13	NA	TRBJ1-2	NA	TRBV7-9	CASSFGQNYGYTF	TGTGCCAGCAGCTTTGGCCAGAACTATGGCTACACCTTC
14	NA	TRBJ1-1	few	TRBV30	CAWTRQSSNTEAFF	TGTGCCTGGACCCGACAGTCCTCGAACACTGAAGCTTTCTTT
15	NA	TRBJ1-5	NA	TRBV19	CASSIVARNNQPQHF	TGTGCCAGTAGTATAGTGGCCCGTAATAATCAGCCCCAGCATTTT
12	NA	TRBJ2-4	NA	TRBV12-2	CASRLVQDIQYF	TGTGCAAGTCGCTTAGTACAGGACATTCAGTACTTC
12	NA	TRBJ1-1	NA	TRBV15	CATSRVGDKAFF	TGTGCCACCAGCAGAGTCGGGGACAAAGCTTTCTTT
14	TRBD2	TRBJ2-1	NA	TRBV6-5	CASSRGLADNEQFF	TGTGCCAGCAGCCGGGGACTAGCGGACAATGAGCAGTTCTTC
17	NA	TRBJ2-1	NA	TRBV4-1	CASSHGRTDSSYNEQFF	TGCGCCAGCAGCCATGGACGGACCGATAGCTCCTACAATGAGCAGTTCTTC
13	TRBD2	TRBJ2-2	NA	TRBV2	CASNQRESGELFF	TGTGCCAGCAACCAGCGGGAGTCCGGGGAGCTGTTTTTT
17	NA	TRBJ2-5	NA	TRBV11-2	CASSLDRWSGYQETQYF	TGTGCCAGCAGCTTAGATAGATGGTCGGGATATCAAGAGACCCAGTACTTC
14	TRBD2	TRBJ2-3	NA	TRBV19	CASNPGLFTDTQYF	TGTGCCAGCAATCCGGGACTATTCACAGATACGCAGTATTTT
15	NA	TRBJ1-1	NA	TRBV25-1	CASSEYKGDGSEAFF	TGTGCCAGCAGTGAATACAAAGGGGACGGGTCTGAAGCTTTCTTT
16	NA	TRBJ1-1	NA	TRBV7-9	CASSLLPPALNTEAFF	TGTGCCAGCAGCTTACTACCCCCAGCGTTGAACACTGAAGCTTTCTTT
13	NA	TRBJ1-2	NA	TRBV19	CASSIRGDYGYTF	TGTGCCAGTAGTATTCGGGGGGACTATGGCTACACCTTC